The clone carrying this TCR beta chain was counted many times. The antigen remains undetermined. This CDR3 is 14 amino acids long. The germline CDR1 and CDR2 sequences are ENHRY and SYGVKD. J lost 10 bases, V lost 10 bases, and 15 bases had no gene match. The entry originates in a study of T cells after yellow fever vaccination. Regarding the study as a whole: At around 96% for CD4 and 70% to 90% for CD8, most primary-vaccination clones showed up again after the booster. Clonotypes found in both CD4 and CD8 compartments made up a small share.

Conversion of TCR transcripts into cDNA relied on 5'RACE template switching, which added a universal primer site and UMIs. TCRdb independently ran MiXCR on the 5' RACE reads; one entry per CDR3 protein. The data show about 330,000 distinct CDR3 sequences, approximately 4% seen once. This receptor was obtained from a man in his late teens or twenties who received the YFV17D yellow fever vaccine. Sequencing used PBMCs, obtained 5 days after the yellow fever booster vaccination. The chain recombines TRBV10-3 with TRBJ2-4, with 8 positions matching TRBD2. CDR3 DNA sequence: TGTGCCACGGGACTAGACCTCGCCGGGGGGATTCAGTACTTC. Its translation is CATGLDLAGGIQYF.